These T cell receptor beta chains were read from a single sample in a study of T cell clusters in autoimmune cytopenias. TCRdb re-called the multiplex PCR reads, yielding one record per CDR3 amino acid sequence without DNA. The repertoire table contains a few thousand distinct CDR3 sequences. The sequencing sample was made of peripheral blood. These receptors all come from a human donor with an autoimmune cytopenia or autoimmune hepatitis (not recorded which). The CDR3 runs from the conserved cysteine through the conserved F or W. The size of a clone is reported for some rows only, either as once, few or many, or as a class for expanded clones.

TRBJ2-7 medium-sized TRBV30 CAWSKLPHEQYF
TRBJ2-3 NA TRBV5-1 CASSLGLARDTDTQYF
TRBJ2-7 NA TRBV5-6 CASSHPRNEQYF
TRBJ1-6 medium-sized TRBV5-4 CASMEDGPLVLNSPLHF
TRBJ2-7 NA TRBV11-2 CASSLGEGEQYF
TRBJ2-7 medium-sized TRBV6-2/TRBV6-3 CASSFASGSGYEQYF
TRBJ1-6 NA TRBV6-5 CASSWDRVDSPLHF
TRBJ1-5 medium-sized TRBV6-5 CASSRQGGNQPQHF
TRBJ2-5 medium-sized TRBV6-5 CASSYQGRVAGETQYF
TRBJ2-2 NA TRBV4-2 CASSQADFRGFVTGELFF
TRBJ1-1 NA TRBV18 CASSSEGGGTEAFF
TRBJ1-1 NA TRBV5-4 CASSLELSSTEAFF
TRBJ1-3 NA TRBV10-3 CAIRGSGNTIYF
TRBJ1-5 NA TRBV12-3/TRBV12-4 CASSPGTRWSVHQPQHF
TRBJ2-1 medium-sized TRBV19 CASSLRGGAYNEQFF
TRBJ1-2 NA TRBV20-1 CSARDALAAGYTF
TRBJ1-1 NA TRBV5-6 CASSSDRGPGGDTEAFF
TRBJ1-6 medium-sized TRBV6-1 CASSEARQDNSPLHF
TRBJ2-3 NA TRBV6-5 CASSYSRQTPDTQYF
TRBJ2-3 NA TRBV12-3/TRBV12-4 CASTRLAGGYTDTQYF
TRBJ1-6 NA TRBV30 CAWSGADNSPLHF
TRBJ2-3 NA TRBV6-1 CASSEAVGLAGADTQYF
TRBJ1-6 medium-sized TRBV6-2/TRBV6-3 CASSGNRGLNSPLHF
TRBJ2-3 medium-sized TRBV6-1 CASEKLTDTQYF
TRBJ2-2 NA TRBV7-6 CASSLRGTSGSGTGELFF
TRBJ2-2 NA TRBV12-3/TRBV12-4 CASILGGAGDGELFF
TRBJ2-7 medium-sized TRBV19 CASSIAGTGVYEQYF
TRBJ2-1 NA TRBV19 CASSAASGRNTGYNEQFF
TRBJ2-2 medium-sized TRBV19 CASGTGTDTTGELFF
TRBJ2-1 NA TRBV27 CASSLARGVPYNEQFF
TRBJ2-7 medium-sized TRBV29-1 CSVEGTGTHEQYF
TRBJ2-1 medium-sized TRBV12-3/TRBV12-4 CASSTQGLAGRRYNEQFF
TRBJ2-7 medium-sized TRBV30 CAWSPYVGLAGGREQYF
TRBJ2-2 medium-sized TRBV19 CASTAGTSTTGELFF
TRBJ2-1 medium-sized TRBV6-6 CASGRLAGGDGNEQFF
TRBJ2-4 NA TRBV5-1 CASSGTRGGNIQYF